The rows below give T cell receptor beta chains drawn from one sample of a study of T cells in Graves' hyperthyroidism and ophthalmopathy. TCRdb reprocessed the multiplex PCR reads with MiXCR, giving one entry per CDR3 protein. The sample yields around 690,000 distinct CDR3 sequences, roughly 20% seen once. Input material: blood. These receptors originate from a man aged 30 to 45 with Graves' ophthalmopathy. Each CDR3 is given without its conserved first and last residue.

TRBV29-1 SVGATTPQH
TRBV5-1 ASSLSGSSNSPLH
TRBV7-3 ASSLNGGGTEAF
TRBV12-3/TRBV12-4 ASSPFGNSYEQY
TRBV15 ATSERAGLDLREQF
TRBV7-2 ASSFAGGLNEKLF
TRBV6-2/TRBV6-3 ASSYDAGLPTDTQY
TRBV29-1 SASPQGGEQY
TRBV7-8 ASSLDRVGYEQY
TRBV7-3 ASSLNLMVPYNEQF
TRBV9 ASSLRTEGGQETQY
TRBV7-3 ASSHRAMNTGELF
TRBV6-2/TRBV6-3 ASSNFGGYT
TRBV6-2/TRBV6-3 ASTLVFVSSYNEQF
TRBV7-9 ASSALPPPGLAYYNEQF
TRBV25-1 ASSGGGSGNQPQH
TRBV6-2/TRBV6-3 ASSRVAGAYNEQF
TRBV20-1 SARSPGQTGYSNQPQH
TRBV28 ATRKTTGELF
TRBV6-1 ASRGQGPGNTIY
TRBV28 ASSPPLREETQY